This T cell receptor (beta chain) was documented in a study of technical replicates of blood from a few donors. The data were produced by immunoSEQ multiplex PCR, yet TCRdb's version contains in-frame clones alone and is incomplete. The table records 90,000 to 100,000 clones, about 96% of them present only once. The sequenced sample was T cells isolated from PBMCs. The TCR was taken from a human donor in good health.

CDR3 sequence reads: CASSFQIRGASEGYTF. The CDR3 DNA reads TGTGCCAGCAGCTTTCAGATAAGGGGCGCGTCTGAAGGCTACACCTTC. The V gene is TRBV5-5, the J gene TRBJ1-2, with D possibly being TRBD1 (5 bases). The CDR3 runs to 16 residues. CDR1 is SGHKS and CDR2 is YYEKEE in the germline V gene (reference sequence). With 2 bases removed from V and 8 bases from J, the gap between germline ends came to 22 bases.